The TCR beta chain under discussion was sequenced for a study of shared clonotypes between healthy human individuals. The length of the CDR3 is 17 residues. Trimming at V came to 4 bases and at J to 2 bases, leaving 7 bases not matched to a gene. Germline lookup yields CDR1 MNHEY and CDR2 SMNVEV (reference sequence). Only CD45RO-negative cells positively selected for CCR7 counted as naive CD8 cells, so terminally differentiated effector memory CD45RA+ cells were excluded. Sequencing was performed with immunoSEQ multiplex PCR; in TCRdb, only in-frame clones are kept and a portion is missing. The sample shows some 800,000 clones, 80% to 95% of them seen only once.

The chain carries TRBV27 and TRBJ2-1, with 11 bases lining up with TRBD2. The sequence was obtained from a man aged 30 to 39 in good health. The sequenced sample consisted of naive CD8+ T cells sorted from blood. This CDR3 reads CASSSPLTSGAYNEQFF. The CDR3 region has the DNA TGTGCCAGCAGTTCCCCTTTGACTAGCGGGGCCTACAATGAGCAGTTCTTC.